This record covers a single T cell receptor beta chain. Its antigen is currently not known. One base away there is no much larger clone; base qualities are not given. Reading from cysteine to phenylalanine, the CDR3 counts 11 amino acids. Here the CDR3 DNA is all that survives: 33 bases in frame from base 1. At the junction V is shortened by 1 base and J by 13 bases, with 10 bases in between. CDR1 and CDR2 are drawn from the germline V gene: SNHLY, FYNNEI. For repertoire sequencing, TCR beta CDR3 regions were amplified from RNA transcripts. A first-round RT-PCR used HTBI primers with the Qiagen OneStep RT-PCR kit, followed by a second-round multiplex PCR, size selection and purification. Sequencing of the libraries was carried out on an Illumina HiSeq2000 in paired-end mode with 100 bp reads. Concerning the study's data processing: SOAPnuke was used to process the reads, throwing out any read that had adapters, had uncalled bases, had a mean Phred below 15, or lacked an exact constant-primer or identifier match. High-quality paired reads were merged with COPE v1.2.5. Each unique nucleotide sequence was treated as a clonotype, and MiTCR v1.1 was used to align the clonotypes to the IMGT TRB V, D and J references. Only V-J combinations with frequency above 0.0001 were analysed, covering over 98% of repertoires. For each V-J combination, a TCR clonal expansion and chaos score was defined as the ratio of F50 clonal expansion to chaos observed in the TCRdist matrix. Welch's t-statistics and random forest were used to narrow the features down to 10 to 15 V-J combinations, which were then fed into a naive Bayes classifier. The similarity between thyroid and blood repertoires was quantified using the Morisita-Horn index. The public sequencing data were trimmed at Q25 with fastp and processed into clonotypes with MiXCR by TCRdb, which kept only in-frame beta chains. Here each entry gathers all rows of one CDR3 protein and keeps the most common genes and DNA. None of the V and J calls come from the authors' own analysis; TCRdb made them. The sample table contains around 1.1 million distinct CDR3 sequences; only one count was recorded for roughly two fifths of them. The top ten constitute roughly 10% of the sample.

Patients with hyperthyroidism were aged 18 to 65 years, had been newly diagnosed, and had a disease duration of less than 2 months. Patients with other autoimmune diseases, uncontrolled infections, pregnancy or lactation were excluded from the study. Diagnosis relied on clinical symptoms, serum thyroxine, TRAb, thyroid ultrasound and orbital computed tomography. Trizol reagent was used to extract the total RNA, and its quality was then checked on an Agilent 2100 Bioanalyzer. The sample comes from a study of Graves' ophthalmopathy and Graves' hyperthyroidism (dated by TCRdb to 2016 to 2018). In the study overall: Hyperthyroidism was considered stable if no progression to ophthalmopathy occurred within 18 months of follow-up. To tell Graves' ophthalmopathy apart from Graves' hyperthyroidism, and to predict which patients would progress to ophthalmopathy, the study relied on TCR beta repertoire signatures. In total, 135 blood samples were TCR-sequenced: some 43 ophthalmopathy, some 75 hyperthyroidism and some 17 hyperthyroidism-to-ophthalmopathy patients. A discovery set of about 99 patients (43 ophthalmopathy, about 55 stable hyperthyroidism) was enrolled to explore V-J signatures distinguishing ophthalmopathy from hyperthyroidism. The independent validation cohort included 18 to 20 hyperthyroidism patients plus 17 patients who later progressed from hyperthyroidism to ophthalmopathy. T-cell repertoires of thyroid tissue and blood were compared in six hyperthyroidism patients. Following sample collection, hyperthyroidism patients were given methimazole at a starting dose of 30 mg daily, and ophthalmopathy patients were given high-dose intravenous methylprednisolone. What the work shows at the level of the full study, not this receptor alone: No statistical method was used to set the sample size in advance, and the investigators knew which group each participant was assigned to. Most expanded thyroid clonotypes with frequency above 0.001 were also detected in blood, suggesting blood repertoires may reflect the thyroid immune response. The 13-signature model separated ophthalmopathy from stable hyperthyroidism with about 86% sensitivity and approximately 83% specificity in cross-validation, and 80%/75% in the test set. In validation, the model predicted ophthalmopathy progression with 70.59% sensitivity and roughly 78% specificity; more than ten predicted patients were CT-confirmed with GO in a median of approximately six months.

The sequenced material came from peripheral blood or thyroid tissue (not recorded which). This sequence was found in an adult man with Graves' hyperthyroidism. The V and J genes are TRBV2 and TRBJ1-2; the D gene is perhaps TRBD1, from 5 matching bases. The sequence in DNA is TGTGCCAGCAGTGAAGGTCAGGGTCTCACCTTC. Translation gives CASSEGQGLTF.